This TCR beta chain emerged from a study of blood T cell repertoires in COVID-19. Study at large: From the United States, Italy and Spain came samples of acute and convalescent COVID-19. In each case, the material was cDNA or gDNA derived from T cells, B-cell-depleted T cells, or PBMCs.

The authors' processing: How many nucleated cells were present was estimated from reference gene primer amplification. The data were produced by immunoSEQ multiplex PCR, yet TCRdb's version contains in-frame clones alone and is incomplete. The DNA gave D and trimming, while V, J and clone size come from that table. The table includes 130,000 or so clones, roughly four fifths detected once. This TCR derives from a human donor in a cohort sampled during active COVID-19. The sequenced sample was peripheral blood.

The CDR3 here is CASRGVAGGTGELFF. The CDR3 DNA is TGTGCCAGCAGGGGGGTAGCCGGGGGCACCGGGGAGCTGTTTTTT. The chain has TRBV6-5 and TRBJ2-2; D might be TRBD2 (6 bases). The length of the CDR3 is 15 residues. V was cut by 6 bases and J by 4 bases, with 15 bases left in between. CDR1 and CDR2 (germline): MNHEY, SVGAGI.